This TCR beta chain is from a study of blood T cell repertoires in COVID-19. Study context: The United States, Italy and Spain supplied acute and convalescent COVID-19 samples. T cells, B-cell-depleted T cells, or PBMCs provided the cDNA or gDNA that served as material.

J gave up 7 bases and V 6 bases, and 7 bases lay outside the gene matches. This CDR3 region has 15 residues. The germline V gene encodes CDR1 MNHEY and CDR2 SMNVEV (reference sequence). Seattle enrolled patients during active infection and tracked them longitudinally. Original methodology: From reference gene primer amplification, estimates of nucleated cell counts were derived. Only in-frame clones appear in the TCRdb table, and some are missing; sequencing was by immunoSEQ multiplex PCR. That table supplies the V and J calls and clone size; D and trimming were determined from the DNA. The table lists more than 350,000 clones, roughly 86% of them singletons, with 8.5% to 12% in the top ten.

The J gene is TRBJ2-7, the V gene TRBV27; TRBD2 agrees at 15 bases. The source is a woman between 25 and 40 years old with COVID-19, enrolled during active disease. The sequencing input was peripheral blood. The CDR3 DNA sequence: TGTGCCAGCAGCCCCCGGACTAGCGGGGGGGCAGAGCAGTACTTC. It yields the protein CASSPRTSGGAEQYF.